This section outlines one T cell receptor (beta chain) sequence together with its context. This record belongs to a study of blood T cell repertoires in COVID-19. Study information: Sites across the United States, Italy and Spain contributed samples from acute and convalescent COVID-19.

Method: immunoSEQ multiplex PCR; TCRdb's copy keeps in-frame clones and lacks some. The data show roughly 100,000 clones, with approximately 62% seen just once and about 6.5% held by the top ten. Between the trimmed V and J ends, which lost 0 bases and 7 bases, there was a span of 9 bases. The CDR3 is 14 amino acids. The germline CDR1 and CDR2 sequences are LGHNA and YSLEER. This sequence joins TRBV4-3 and TRBJ2-2, with D perhaps TRBD1 (5 bases). Sequencing was carried out using peripheral blood. This TCR derives from a man older than 75 with acute or convalescent COVID-19. CDR3 protein: CASSQEGAVGELFF. The CDR3 DNA reads as TGCGCCAGCAGCCAAGAAGGGGCTGTCGGGGAGCTGTTTTTT.